This T cell receptor (beta chain) was observed in a study of shared clonotypes between healthy human individuals. Study information: Donors, aged 18 to 49, were a couple of women and a few men.

Findings and limits, study-wide: Specimens sampled were limited to blood, with tissue repertoires likely differing. The generation probabilities recorded for non-shared clonotypes fell below those of clonotypes shared by all four donors. As a rule, naive subsets had a larger estimated richness than memory subsets.

Unmatched junction bases numbered 10, after V lost 5 bases and J lost 3 bases. Germline CDR1 and CDR2: SEHNR and FQNEAQ (reference sequence). This CDR3 is built from 15 residues. Clones were read by immunoSEQ multiplex PCR, and TCRdb kept only the in-frame ones, dropping some. Here the sample spans 1,400,000 or so clones, around 98.5% being singletons. Concerning this clone: Its antigen is undetermined.

The rearrangement links TRBV7-9 to TRBJ2-7; 7 bases agree with TRBD1. The material sequenced was naive CD4+ T cells sorted from blood. The subset is: CD45RA+ positively selected. This clonotype originated in a man aged 25 to 45 in good health. The CDR3 DNA follows: TGTGCCAGCAGCCGCATAGGGGGCGGCCTCTACGAGCAGTACTTC. This translates into CASSRIGGGLYEQYF.